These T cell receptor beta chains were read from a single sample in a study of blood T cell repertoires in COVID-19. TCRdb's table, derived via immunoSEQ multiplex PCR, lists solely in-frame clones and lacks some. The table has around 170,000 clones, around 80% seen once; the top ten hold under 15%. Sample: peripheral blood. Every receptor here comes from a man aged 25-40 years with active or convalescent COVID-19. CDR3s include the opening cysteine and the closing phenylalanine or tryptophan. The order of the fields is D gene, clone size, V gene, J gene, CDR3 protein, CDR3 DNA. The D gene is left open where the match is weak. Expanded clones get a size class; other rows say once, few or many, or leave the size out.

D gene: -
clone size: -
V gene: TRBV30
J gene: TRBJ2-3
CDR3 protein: CAWSRDSRAADTQYF
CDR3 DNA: TGTGCCTGGAGTCGGGACTCCCGGGCGGCAGATACGCAGTATTTT

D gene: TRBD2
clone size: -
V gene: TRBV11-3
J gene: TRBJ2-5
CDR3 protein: CASSPNLLAGGRGETQYF
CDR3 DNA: TGTGCCAGCAGCCCAAATCTTCTAGCGGGAGGGAGGGGAGAGACCCAGTACTTC

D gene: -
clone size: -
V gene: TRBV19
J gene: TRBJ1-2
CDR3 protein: CASSIGQQTGSYGYTF
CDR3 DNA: TGTGCCAGTAGTATAGGGCAACAGACAGGCTCCTATGGCTACACCTTC

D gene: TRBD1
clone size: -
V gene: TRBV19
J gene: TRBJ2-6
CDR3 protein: CASSVLTGAGANVLTF
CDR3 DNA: TGTGCCAGTAGTGTATTGACAGGGGCCGGGGCCAACGTCCTGACTTTC

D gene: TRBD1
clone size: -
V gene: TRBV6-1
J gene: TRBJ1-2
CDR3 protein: CASSETDRDPYGYTF
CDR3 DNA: TGTGCCAGCAGTGAAACGGACAGGGACCCCTATGGCTACACCTTC

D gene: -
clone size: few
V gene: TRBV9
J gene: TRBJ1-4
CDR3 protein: CASSVGKQGNEKLFF
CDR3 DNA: TGTGCCAGCAGCGTAGGGAAACAGGGAAATGAAAAACTGTTTTTT

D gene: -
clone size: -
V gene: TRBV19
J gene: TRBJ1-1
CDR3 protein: CASSPGNTEAFF
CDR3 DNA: TGTGCCAGTAGTCCCGGGAACACTGAAGCTTTCTTT

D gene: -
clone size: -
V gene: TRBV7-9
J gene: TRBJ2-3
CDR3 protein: CASSLAGSFTDTQYF
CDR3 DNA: TGTGCCAGCAGCTTAGCGGGCAGCTTCACAGATACGCAGTATTTT

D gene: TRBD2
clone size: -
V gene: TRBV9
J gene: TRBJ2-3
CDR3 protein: CASSVTSGPSTDTQYF
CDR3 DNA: TGTGCCAGCAGCGTTACTAGCGGGCCTAGCACAGATACGCAGTATTTT

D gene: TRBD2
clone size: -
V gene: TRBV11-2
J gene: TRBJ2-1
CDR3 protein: CASSLDRAIYGTIGNEQFF
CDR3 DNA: TGTGCCAGCAGCTTAGATAGGGCTATTTACGGGACTATAGGCAATGAGCAGTTCTTC

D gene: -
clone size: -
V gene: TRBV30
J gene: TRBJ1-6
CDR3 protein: CAWSVTGWNSPLHF
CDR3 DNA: TGTGCCTGGAGTGTAACAGGGTGGAATTCACCCCTCCACTTT

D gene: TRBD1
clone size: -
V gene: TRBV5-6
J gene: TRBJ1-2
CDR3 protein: CASSLAAGQGYYGYTF
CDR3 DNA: TGTGCCAGCAGCTTGGCCGCGGGACAGGGCTACTATGGCTACACCTTC

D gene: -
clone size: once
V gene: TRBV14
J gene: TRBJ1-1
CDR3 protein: CASSQAATLLLEAFF
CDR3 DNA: TGTGCCAGCAGCCAGGCTGCGACTCTTCTTCTTGAAGCTTTCTTT

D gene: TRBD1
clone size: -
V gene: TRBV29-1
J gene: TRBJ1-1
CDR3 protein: CSVEGRDSLSNTEAFF
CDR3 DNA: TGCAGCGTTGAAGGACGGGACAGCCTTTCGAACACTGAAGCTTTCTTT

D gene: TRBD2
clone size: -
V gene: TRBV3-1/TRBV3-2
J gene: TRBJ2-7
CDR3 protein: CASNAAGSGHEQYF
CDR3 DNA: TGTGCCAGCAACGCAGCGGGATCTGGCCACGAGCAGTACTTC

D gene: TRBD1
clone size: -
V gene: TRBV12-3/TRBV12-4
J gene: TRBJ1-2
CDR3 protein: CASSGDRGPGYTF
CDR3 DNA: TGTGCCAGCAGTGGGGACAGGGGGCCTGGCTACACCTTC

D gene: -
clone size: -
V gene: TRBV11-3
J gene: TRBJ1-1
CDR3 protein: CASKKGVSTEAFF
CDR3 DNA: TGTGCCAGCAAGAAGGGGGTCAGCACTGAAGCTTTCTTT

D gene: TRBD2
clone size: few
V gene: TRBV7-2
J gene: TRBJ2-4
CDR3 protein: CASSSLLAGATKNIQYF
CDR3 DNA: TGTGCCAGCAGCTCCCTGCTAGCGGGGGCAACCAAAAACATTCAGTACTTC

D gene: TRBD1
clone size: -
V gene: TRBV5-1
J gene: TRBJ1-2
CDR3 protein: CASSVDRDYGYTF
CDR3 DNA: TGCGCCAGCAGCGTCGACAGGGACTATGGCTACACCTTC

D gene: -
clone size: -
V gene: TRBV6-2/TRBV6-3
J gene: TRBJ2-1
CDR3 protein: CASSYSTSFYNEQFF
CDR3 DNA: TGTGCCAGCAGTTACTCTACTAGCTTTTACAATGAGCAGTTCTTC

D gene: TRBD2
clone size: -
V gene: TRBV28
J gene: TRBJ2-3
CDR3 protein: CASYNSGAQTDTQYF
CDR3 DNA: TGTGCCAGCTATAATAGCGGGGCGCAAACAGATACGCAGTATTTT

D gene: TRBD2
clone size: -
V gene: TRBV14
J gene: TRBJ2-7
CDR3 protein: CASSQDLRGWEQYF
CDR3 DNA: TGTGCCAGCAGCCAAGATTTGCGGGGGTGGGAGCAGTACTTC

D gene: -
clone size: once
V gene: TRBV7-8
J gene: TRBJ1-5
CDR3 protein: CASSSEGINQPQHF
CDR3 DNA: TGTGCCAGCAGCTCAGAGGGTATCAATCAGCCCCAGCATTTT